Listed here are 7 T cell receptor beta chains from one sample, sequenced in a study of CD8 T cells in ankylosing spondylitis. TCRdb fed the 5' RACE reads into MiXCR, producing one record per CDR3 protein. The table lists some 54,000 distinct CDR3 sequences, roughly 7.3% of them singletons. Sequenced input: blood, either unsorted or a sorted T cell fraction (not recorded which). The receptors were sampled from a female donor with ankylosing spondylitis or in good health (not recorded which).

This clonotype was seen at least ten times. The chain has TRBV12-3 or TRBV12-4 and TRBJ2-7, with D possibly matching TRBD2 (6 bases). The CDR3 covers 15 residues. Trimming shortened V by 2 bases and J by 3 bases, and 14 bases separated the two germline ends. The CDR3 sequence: CASSLSGGTIYEQYF. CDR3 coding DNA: TGTGCCAGCAGTTTATCTGGGGGGACCATCTACGAGCAGTACTTC.

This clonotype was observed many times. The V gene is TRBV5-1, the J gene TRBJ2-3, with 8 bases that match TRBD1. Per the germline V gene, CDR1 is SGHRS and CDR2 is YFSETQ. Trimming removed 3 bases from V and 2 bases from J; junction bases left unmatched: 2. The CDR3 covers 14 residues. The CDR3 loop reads CASSSGQATDTQYF. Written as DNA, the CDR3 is TGCGCCAGCAGCTCGGGACAGGCCACAGATACGCAGTATTTT.

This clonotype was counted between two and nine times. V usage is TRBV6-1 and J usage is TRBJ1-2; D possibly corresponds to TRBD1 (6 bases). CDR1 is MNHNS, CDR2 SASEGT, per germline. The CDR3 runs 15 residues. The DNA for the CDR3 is TGTACCGTCGCCTGGGGGTCCACGGGGGGCGATGGCTACACCTTC. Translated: CTVAWGSTGGDGYTF.

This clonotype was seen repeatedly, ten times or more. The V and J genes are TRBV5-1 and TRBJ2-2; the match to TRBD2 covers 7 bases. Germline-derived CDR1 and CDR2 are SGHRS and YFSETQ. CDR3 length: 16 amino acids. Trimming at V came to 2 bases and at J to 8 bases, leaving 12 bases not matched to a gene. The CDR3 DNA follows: TGCGCCAGCAGCTTAACCGGGACTACCGGTTTGGGGGAGCTGTTTTTT. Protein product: CASSLTGTTGLGELFF. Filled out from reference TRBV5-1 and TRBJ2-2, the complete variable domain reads KAGVTQTPRYLIKTRGQQVTLSCSPISGHRSVSWYQQTPGQGLQFLFEYFSETQRNKGNFPGRFSGRQFSNSRSEMNVSTLELGDSALYLCASSLTGTTGLGELFFGEGSRLTVL.

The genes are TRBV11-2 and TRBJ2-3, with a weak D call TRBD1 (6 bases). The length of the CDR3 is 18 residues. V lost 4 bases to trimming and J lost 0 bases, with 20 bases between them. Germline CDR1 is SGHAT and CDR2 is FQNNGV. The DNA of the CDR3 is TGTGCCAGCAGCTCCTCCCGGGGATACAGGGCTAGCACAGATACGCAGTATTTT. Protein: CASSSSRGYRASTDTQYF.

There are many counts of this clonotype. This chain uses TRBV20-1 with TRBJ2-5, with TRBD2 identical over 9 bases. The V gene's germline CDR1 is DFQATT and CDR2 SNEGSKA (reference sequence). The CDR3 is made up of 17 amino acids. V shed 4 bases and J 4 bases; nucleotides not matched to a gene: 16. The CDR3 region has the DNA TGCAGTGCTACTATCCCCCTCACTAGCGGGTTTTTAGAGACCCAGTACTTC. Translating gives CSATIPLTSGFLETQYF.

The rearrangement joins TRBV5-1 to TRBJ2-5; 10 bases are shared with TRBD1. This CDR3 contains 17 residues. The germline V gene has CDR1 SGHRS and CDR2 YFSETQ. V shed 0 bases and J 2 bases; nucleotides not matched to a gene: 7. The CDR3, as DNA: TGCGCCAGCAGCTTGGCCCTCAGGACAGGGGGGCAAGAGACCCAGTACTTC. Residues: CASSLALRTGGQETQYF.